These 7 T cell receptor beta chains were sequenced from one sample in a study of blood T cell repertoires in COVID-19. Generated by immunoSEQ multiplex PCR, the TCRdb table keeps only in-frame clones and is missing some. The repertoire consists of fewer than 100,000 clones, with 90% occurring once and the leading ten covering roughly 0.72%. Sequencing was performed on peripheral blood. These receptor sequences come from a woman of 80 years or more with acute or convalescent COVID-19.

The genes are TRBV19 and TRBJ1-2; 8 bases are shared with TRBD1. Trimming took 7 bases from V and 0 from J; bases not matched to a gene: 7. The CDR3 length is 15 residues. From germline, CDR1 is LNHDA and CDR2 SQIVND (reference sequence). The CDR3 DNA reads TGTGCCAGTACCCCAACAGGGGGATCTAACTATGGCTACACCTTC. Translation: CASTPTGGSNYGYTF.

This clone is a singleton in its sample. The chain couples TRBV18 to TRBJ1-2; D gene ambiguous. The germline V and J ends were trimmed by 2 bases and 2 bases, with 9 bases remaining between them. Germline V gene data show CDR1 as KGHSH and CDR2 as LQKENI. The CDR3 extends over 14 amino acids. CDR3 region: CASSPTQTNYGYTF. CDR3 DNA sequence: TGTGCCAGCTCACCAACACAGACAAACTATGGCTACACCTTC.

The chain joins TRBV4-3 to TRBJ2-6; possible D gene TRBD1, 6 bases. V gave up 1 base and J gave up 0 bases, with 13 bases separating them. The CDR3 has 18 amino acids. Germline-derived CDR1 and CDR2 are LGHNA and YSLEER. In nucleotides, the CDR3 is TGCGCCAGCAGCCAAGCAAGGGGGTTGTACTCTGGGGCCAACGTCCTGACTTTC. This gives the protein CASSQARGLYSGANVLTF.

This chain links TRBV12-2 with TRBJ2-4; the D call TRBD2 from the table was never checked on the DNA. TRBV12-2 is recorded as a pseudogene. CDR3 length: 16 residues. The CDR3 DNA follows: TGTGCAAGTCGCTTAGCGCTCCAGAGGGCCAAAAACATTCAGTACTTC. Translated, it gives CASRLALQRAKNIQYF.

The chain joins TRBV7-6 to TRBJ1-1, with a weak D call TRBD1 (6 bases). V was trimmed by 2 bases and J by 1 base, leaving 11 bases between them. The CDR3 is made up of 15 amino acids. Germline CDR1 SGHVS, CDR2 FNYEAQ. CDR3 coding DNA: TGTGCCAGCAGCTTAAACAGGGTACAGAACACTGAAGCTTTCTTT. Protein sequence: CASSLNRVQNTEAFF.

This sequence joins TRBV3-1 (or the pseudogene TRBV3-2) and TRBJ2-3; 12 bases agree with TRBD2. Unmatched junction bases numbered 6, after V lost 3 bases and J lost 2 bases. CDR1 and CDR2 (germline): LGHDT, YNNKEL (reference sequence). This CDR3 comprises 17 residues. The CDR3 spells CASSHLLAGGHTDTQYF. The CDR3 bases are TGTGCCAGCAGCCACCTACTAGCGGGGGGCCACACAGATACGCAGTATTTT.

The V call is TRBV11-2, the J call TRBJ2-1; tentatively, D is TRBD1 (6 bases). Germline V lookup: CDR1 SGHAT, CDR2 FQNNGV. The ends were cut back, 4 bases at V and 5 bases at J, with 9 bases in the middle. This CDR3 region has 13 residues. DNA for the CDR3: TGTGCCAGCAGCTCGGACAGACACAATGAGCAGTTCTTC. It codes for CASSSDRHNEQFF.